This T cell receptor (beta chain) emerged from a study of blood T cell repertoires in COVID-19 (dated by TCRdb to 2020 to 2022). In terms of the full investigation: Samples from collaborators originated in the United States, Italy and Spain and spanned both the acute and convalescent phases of COVID-19. Where available, HLA class I and class II types were taken from metadata supplied by the sample provider and were not determined by assay-based typing. Sample metadata almost always included a de-identified subject ID, COVID-19 status, age in years and sex. The samples were drawn from the first 160 participants of the ongoing ImmuneRACE study and from some 1,300 subjects provided by 6 global collaborators. Subjects who had been exposed to COVID-19, were actively infected with it, or had recovered from it provided the deeply sampled blood TCRbeta repertoires that made up the dataset. The repertoires were made available in a free public database intended to serve as a resource for research on the immune response to SARS-CoV-2. The material from the prospective study consisted of cDNA or gDNA derived from T cells, B-cell-depleted T cells, or PBMCs.

General conclusions and limits of the study: The quantity of clinical and demographic metadata differed by source and by participant and was supplied without curation.

Enrolling through a virtual design, the prospective study's participants ranged in age from roughly 18 to 95 years and lived across some 22 United States geographic areas. To assign participants to cohorts, the prospective study relied on clinical history that participants themselves reported in a screening survey and a study questionnaire. ImmuneRACE Cohort 3 recovered participants were defined by two consecutive negative NP/OP PCR tests, healthcare professional clearance, or symptom resolution. Each participant in the prospective study had whole blood, serum and a nasopharyngeal or oropharyngeal swab collected by mobile phlebotomists. Over a 2-month period, participants in the prospective study had the option of providing additional blood draws and questionnaires. Before DNA extraction, blood samples from the prospective study were shipped at room temperature or frozen. The germline V gene provides CDR1 SGHRS and CDR2 YFSETQ. The CDR3 sequence holds 19 residues, the cysteine and phenylalanine included. This entry keeps only the CDR3 DNA: 57 bases, framed from base 1. Trimming leaves V shorter by 3 bases and J shorter by 3 bases, with the junction holding 10 bases beyond the gene matches.

On this clone itself: Its antigen target is currently unknown. Base qualities were left out, and no much larger clone turns up one base away.

TCRbeta CDR3 regions were amplified from genomic DNA by means of the immunoSEQ Assay, a bias-controlled multiplex PCR. The study's own analysis went as follows. The number of nucleated cells in each sample was estimated from the amplification of reference gene primers within the assay. Sequence reads were collapsed and filtered to measure the absolute abundance of every unique TCRbeta CDR3 rearrangement. For each sample, productive Simpson clonality was calculated as the square root of Simpson's diversity index across productive rearrangements. TCRdb carries this immuneACCESS record with in-frame sequences only. Its versions omit some clonotypes, under half of them owing to an unresolved V gene in the studies checked, with the rest unexplained. That table furnishes V, J and clone size, whereas the DNA furnished D and trimming. For this sample the table gives 180,000 or so clones, of which approximately 87% were detected only once. The ten largest clones capture around 4.3% of the sample.

The rearranged segments are TRBV5-1 and TRBJ2-6; TRBD2 matches 12 bases in the middle. Sequencing input: PBMCs or T cells enriched from blood (not recorded which). This clonotype was sampled from a woman aged 45 to 65 who had recovered from COVID-19. The nucleotide sequence is TGCGCCAGCAGCTCCCGACTAGCGGGAGTTCAAGGTGGGGCCAACGTCCTGACTTTC. It specifies CASSSRLAGVQGGANVLTF.